The entry below gives a single T cell receptor beta chain sequence along with its context. Its antigen is unknown. A second PCR, run for about 7 to 12 cycles, used a sample-barcoded 5' primer plus a J-beta primer mix. A single record per CDR3 protein comes from TCRdb applying MiXCR to the 5' RACE reads. The sample has around 970,000 distinct CDR3 sequences; about 53% are singletons. The entry originates in a study of blood T cells in healthy people across ages. Whole-study results and caveats: CMV status of donors was not determined, possibly confounding expanded clonotype changes.

The TCR originated in a woman aged 55-70 years in good health. The sequenced sample consisted of blood.

The chain's CDR3 is CASSLAPITSGGVELFF. CDR3 nucleotides: TGCGCCAGCAGCTTGGCCCCAATTACTAGCGGAGGTGTGGAGCTGTTTTTT. The genes are TRBV5-1 and TRBJ2-2; 8 nucleotides line up with TRBD2. Germline lookup yields CDR1 SGHRS and CDR2 YFSETQ. The CDR3 totals 17 residues. The ends lost 0 bases at V and 10 bases at J; junction bases unmatched: 14.